The 3 T cell receptor beta chains below were found in one sample sequenced in a study of T cell repertoires in cytomegalovirus infection. Using its own MiXCR run on the reads, TCRdb lists one record per CDR3 protein. Here the sample spans about 830,000 distinct CDR3 sequences, over 25% being singletons. These receptors have no identified antigens. The sequenced sample was cultured CD8+ T cells from PBMCs, obtained from culture after CMV antigen stimulation. These receptor sequences come from a human donor in good health (CMV status not recorded). Some clones in this sample may be carry-over from other donors' samples.

The chain recombines TRBV9 with TRBJ2-5; the D is unclear. The CDR3 spans 15 residues. Per germline, CDR1 SGDLS and CDR2 YYNGEE. Trimming took off 0 bases at V and 1 base at J, with 10 bases between the two ends. The DNA of the CDR3 is TGTGCCAGCAGCGTAGGACACCGTCTCCAAGAGACCCAGTACTTC. This encodes CASSVGHRLQETQYF.

This clonotype was seen only a few times. V usage is TRBV6-6 and J usage is TRBJ2-3; D might be TRBD1 (6 bases). The CDR3 is 17 residues long. V gave up 4 bases and J gave up 8 bases, with 25 bases separating them. Germline-derived CDR1 and CDR2 are MNHNY and SVGAGI (reference sequence). CDR3 region: CASSLAYSQGRHGTQYF. The CDR3, as DNA: TGTGCCAGCAGTTTGGCTTACTCACAGGGTCGGCACGGTACGCAGTATTTT.

The chain carries TRBV27 and TRBJ2-2; TRBD2 might be the D (6 bases). The CDR3 contains 15 residues. Germline values: CDR1 MNHEY, CDR2 SMNVEV (reference sequence). Trimming removed 2 bases from V and 2 bases from J, with 9 bases in between. The CDR3 sequence is CASSLIGGNTGELFF. In DNA form, the CDR3 reads TGTGCCAGCAGTTTAATCGGGGGTAACACCGGGGAGCTGTTTTTT.